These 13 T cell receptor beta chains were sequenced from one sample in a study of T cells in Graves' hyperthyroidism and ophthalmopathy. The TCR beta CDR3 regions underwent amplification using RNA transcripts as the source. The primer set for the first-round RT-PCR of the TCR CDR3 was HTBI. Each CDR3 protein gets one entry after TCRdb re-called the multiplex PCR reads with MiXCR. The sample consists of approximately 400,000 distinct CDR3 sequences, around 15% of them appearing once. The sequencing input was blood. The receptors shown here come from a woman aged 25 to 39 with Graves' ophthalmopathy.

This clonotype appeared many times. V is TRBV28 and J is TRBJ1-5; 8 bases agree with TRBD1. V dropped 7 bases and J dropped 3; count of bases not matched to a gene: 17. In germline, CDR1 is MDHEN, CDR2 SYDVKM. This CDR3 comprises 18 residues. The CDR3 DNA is TGTGCCAGCAATTCGCCACCCTACAAGACAGGGGACAATCAGCCCCAGCATTTT. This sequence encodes CASNSPPYKTGDNQPQHF. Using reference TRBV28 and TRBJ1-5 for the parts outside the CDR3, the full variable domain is DVKVTQSSRYLVKRTGEKVFLECVQDMDHENMFWYRQDPGLGLRLIYFSYDVKMKEKGDIPEGYSVSREKKERFSLILESASTNQTSMYLCASNSPPYKTGDNQPQHFGDGTRLSIL.

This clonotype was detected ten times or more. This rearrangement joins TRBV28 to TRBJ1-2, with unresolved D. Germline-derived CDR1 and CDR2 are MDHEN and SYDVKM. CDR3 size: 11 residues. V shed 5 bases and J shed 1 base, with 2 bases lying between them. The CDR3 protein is CASSLNYGYTF. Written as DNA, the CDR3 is TGTGCCAGCAGTCTTAACTATGGCTACACCTTC.

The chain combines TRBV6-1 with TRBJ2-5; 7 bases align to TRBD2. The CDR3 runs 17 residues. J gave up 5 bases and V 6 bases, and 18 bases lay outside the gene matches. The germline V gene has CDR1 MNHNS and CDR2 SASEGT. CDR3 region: CASRRLAGIADWETQYF. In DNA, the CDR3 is TGTGCCAGCAGACGACTAGCAGGCATCGCCGACTGGGAGACCCAGTACTTC.

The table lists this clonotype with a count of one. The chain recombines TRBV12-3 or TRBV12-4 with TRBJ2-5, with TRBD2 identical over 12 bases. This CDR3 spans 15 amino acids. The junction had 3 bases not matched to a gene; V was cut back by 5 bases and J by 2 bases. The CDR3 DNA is TGTGCCAGCAGTGGACTAGCGGGGACACAAGAGACCCAGTACTTC. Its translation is CASSGLAGTQETQYF.

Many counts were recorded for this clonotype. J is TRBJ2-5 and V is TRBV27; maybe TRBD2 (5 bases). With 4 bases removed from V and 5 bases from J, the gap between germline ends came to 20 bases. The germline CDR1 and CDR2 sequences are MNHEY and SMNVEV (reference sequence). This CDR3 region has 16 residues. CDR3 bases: TGTGCCAGCAGTTCCCGGGTGGGGTCTCCGGGGGAGACCCAGTACTTC. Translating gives CASSSRVGSPGETQYF.

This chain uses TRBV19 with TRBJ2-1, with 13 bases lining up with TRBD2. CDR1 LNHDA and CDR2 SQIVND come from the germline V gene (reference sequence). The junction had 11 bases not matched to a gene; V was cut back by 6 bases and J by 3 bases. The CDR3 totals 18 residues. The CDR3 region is CASSRTSGGHLLYNEQFF. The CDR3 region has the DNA TGTGCCAGTAGCAGGACTAGCGGGGGTCACCTCCTCTACAATGAGCAGTTCTTC.

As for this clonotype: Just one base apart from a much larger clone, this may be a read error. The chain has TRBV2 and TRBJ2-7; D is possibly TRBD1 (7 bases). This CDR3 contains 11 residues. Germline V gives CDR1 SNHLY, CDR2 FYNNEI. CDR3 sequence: CVGGQSYEQYF. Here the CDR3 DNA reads TGTGTCGGGGGACAGTCCTACGAGCAGTACTTC.

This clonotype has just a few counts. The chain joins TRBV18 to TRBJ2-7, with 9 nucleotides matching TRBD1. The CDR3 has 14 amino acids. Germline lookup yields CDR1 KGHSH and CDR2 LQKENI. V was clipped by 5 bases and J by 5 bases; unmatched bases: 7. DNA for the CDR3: TGTGCCAGCTCAAGAACCGGGACAGGGAACGAGCAGTACTTC. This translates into CASSRTGTGNEQYF.

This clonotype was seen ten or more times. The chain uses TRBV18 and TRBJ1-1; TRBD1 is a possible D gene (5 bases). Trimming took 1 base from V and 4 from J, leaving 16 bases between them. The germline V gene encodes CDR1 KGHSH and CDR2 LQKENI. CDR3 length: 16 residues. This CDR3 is CASSPLLQVGSTEAFF. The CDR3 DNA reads TGTGCCAGCTCACCACTATTACAGGTCGGGAGCACTGAAGCTTTCTTT. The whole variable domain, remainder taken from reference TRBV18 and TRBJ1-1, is NAGVMQNPRHLVRRRGQEARLRCSPMKGHSHVYWYRQLPEEGLKFMVYLQKENIIDESGMPKERFSAEFPKEGPSILRIQQVVRGDSAAYFCASSPLLQVGSTEAFFGQGTRLTVV.

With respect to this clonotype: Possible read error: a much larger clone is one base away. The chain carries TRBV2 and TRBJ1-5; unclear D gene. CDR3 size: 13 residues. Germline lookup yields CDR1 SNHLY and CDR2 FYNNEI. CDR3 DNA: TGTGCCAGCACGGGTTTCGGCAATCAGCCCCGGCATTTT. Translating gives CASTGFGNQPRHF.

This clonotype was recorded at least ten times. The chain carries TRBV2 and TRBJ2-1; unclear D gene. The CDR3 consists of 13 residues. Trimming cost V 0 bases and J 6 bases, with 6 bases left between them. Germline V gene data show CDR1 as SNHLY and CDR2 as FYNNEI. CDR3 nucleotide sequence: TGTGCCAGCAGTGAAGCTTTAGGCAATGAGCAGTTCTTC. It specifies CASSEALGNEQFF.

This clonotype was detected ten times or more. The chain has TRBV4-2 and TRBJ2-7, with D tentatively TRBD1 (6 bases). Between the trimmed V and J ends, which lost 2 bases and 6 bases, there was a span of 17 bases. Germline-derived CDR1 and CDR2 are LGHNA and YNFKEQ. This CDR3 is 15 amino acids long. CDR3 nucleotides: TGTGCCAGCAGCCAATTGACATCAGGGGTATCCGAGCAGTACTTC. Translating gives CASSQLTSGVSEQYF.

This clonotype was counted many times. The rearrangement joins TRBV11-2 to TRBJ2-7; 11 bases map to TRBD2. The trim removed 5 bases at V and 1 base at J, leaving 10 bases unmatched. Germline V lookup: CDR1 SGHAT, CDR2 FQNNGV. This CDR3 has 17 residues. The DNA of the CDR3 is TGTGCCAGCAGCCCTCCCCCCGGGACTAGCGGTTCCTACGAGCAGTACTTC. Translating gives CASSPPPGTSGSYEQYF.